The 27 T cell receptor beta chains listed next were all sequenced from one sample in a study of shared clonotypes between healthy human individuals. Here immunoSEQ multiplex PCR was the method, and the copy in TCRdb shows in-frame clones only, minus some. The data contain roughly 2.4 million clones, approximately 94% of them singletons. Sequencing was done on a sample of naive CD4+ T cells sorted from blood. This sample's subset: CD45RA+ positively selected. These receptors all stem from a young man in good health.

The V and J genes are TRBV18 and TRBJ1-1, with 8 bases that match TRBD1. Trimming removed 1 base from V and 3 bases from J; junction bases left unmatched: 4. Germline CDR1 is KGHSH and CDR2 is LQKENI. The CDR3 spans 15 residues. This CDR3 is CASSPRQGRDTEAFF. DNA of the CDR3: TGTGCCAGCTCACCACGACAGGGGAGGGACACTGAAGCTTTCTTT.

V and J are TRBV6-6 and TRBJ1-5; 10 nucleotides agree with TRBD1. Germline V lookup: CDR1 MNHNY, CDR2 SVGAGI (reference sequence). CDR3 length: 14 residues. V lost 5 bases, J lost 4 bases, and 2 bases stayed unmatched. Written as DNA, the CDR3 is TGTGCCAGCAGTCGGGACAGGGGAAATCAGCCCCAGCATTTT. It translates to CASSRDRGNQPQHF.

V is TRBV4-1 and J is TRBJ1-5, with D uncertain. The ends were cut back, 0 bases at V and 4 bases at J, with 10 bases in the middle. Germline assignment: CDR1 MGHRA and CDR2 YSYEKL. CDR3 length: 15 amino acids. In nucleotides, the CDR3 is TGCGCCAGCAGCCAAGATGGCAGGATTAATCAGCCCCAGCATTTT. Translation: CASSQDGRINQPQHF.

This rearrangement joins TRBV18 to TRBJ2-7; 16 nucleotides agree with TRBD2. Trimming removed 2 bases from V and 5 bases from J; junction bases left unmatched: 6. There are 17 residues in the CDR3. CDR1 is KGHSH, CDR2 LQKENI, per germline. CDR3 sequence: CASSPTGTSGRANEQYF. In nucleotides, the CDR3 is TGTGCCAGCTCACCAACCGGGACTAGCGGGAGGGCCAACGAGCAGTACTTC.

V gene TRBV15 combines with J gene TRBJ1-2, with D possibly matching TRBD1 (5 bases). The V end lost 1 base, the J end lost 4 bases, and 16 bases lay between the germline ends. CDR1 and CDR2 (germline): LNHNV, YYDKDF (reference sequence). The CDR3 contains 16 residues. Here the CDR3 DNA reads TGTGCCACCAGCAGAGGGCAGGGTGGGAGTTCCTATGGCTACACCTTC. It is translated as CATSRGQGGSSYGYTF. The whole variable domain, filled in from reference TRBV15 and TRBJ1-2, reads DAMVIQNPRYQVTQFGKPVTLSCSQTLNHNVMYWYQQKSSQAPKLLFHYYDKDFNNEADTPDNFQSRRPNTSFCFLDIRSPGLGDTAMYLCATSRGQGGSSYGYTFGSGTRLTVV.

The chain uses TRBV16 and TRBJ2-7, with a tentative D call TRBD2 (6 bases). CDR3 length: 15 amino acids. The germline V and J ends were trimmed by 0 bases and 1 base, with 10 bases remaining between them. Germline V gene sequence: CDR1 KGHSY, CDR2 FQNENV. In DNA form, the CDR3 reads TGTGCCAGCAGCCAATCGGGACTTCCTTCCTACGAGCAGTACTTC. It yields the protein CASSQSGLPSYEQYF.

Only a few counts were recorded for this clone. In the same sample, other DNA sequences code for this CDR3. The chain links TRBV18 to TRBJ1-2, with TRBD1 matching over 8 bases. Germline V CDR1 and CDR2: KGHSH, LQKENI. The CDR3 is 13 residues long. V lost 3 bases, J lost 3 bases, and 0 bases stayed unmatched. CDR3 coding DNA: TGTGCCAGCTCACCGGGACAGGACTATGGCTACACCTTC. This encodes CASSPGQDYGYTF.

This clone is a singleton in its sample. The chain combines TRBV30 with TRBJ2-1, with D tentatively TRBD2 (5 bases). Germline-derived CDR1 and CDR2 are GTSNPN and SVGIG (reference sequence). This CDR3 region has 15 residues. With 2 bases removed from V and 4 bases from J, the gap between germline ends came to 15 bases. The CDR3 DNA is TGTGCCTGGAGTATATCGGGGATAAGGTACAATGAGCAGTTCTTC. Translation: CAWSISGIRYNEQFF.

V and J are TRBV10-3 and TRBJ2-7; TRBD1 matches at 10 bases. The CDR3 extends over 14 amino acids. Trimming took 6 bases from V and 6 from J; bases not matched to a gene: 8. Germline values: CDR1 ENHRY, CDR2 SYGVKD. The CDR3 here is CAISPGTGDAEQYF. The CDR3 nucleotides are TGTGCCATCAGCCCCGGGACAGGGGATGCCGAGCAGTACTTC.

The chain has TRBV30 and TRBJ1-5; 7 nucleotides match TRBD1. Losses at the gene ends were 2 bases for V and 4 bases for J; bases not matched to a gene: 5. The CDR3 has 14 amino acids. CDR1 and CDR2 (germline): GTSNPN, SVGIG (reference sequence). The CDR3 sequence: CAWSRAQGNQPQHF. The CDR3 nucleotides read TGTGCCTGGAGTCGGGCACAGGGGAATCAGCCCCAGCATTTT.

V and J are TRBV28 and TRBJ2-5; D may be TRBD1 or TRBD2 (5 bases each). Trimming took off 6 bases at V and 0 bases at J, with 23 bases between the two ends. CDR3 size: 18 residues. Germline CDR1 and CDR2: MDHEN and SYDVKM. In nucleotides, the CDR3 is TGTGCCAGCAGACCAGGCATGGGACGGGTTAAGTACCAAGAGACCCAGTACTTC. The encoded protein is CASRPGMGRVKYQETQYF. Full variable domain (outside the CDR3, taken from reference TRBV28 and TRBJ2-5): DVKVTQSSRYLVKRTGEKVFLECVQDMDHENMFWYRQDPGLGLRLIYFSYDVKMKEKGDIPEGYSVSREKKERFSLILESASTNQTSMYLCASRPGMGRVKYQETQYFGPGTRLLVL.

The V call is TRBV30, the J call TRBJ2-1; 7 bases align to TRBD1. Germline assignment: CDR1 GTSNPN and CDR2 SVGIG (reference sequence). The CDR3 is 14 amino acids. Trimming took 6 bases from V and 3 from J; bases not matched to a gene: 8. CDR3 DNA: TGTGCCTGCTCAAGGGACAGCAGCTACAATGAGCAGTTCTTC. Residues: CACSRDSSYNEQFF. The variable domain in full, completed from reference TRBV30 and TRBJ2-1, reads SQTIHQWPATLVQPVGSPLSLECTVEGTSNPNLYWYRQAAGRGLQLLFYSVGIGQISSEVPQNLSASRPQDRQFILSSKKLLLSDSGFYLCACSRDSSYNEQFFGPGTRLTVL.

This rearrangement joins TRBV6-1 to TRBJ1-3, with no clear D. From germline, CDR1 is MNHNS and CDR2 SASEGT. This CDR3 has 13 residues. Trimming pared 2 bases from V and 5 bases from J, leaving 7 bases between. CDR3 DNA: TGTGCCAGCAGTGAAAAGGGAAGAAACACCATATATTTT. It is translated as CASSEKGRNTIYF.

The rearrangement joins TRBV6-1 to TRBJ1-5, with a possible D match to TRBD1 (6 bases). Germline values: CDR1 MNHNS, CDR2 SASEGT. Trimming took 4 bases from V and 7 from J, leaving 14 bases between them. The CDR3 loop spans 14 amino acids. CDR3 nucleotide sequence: TGTGCCAGCAGTGTTCCAGGGGTTTTCCAGCCCCAGCATTTT. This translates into CASSVPGVFQPQHF.

CDR3 protein: CASSSRGLYNTEAFF. The DNA of the CDR3 is TGTGCCAGCAGTTCCCGGGGCCTCTACAACACTGAAGCTTTCTTT. The chain uses TRBV6-5 and TRBJ1-1; a weak D match, TRBD1 (5 bases). Trimming stripped 4 bases from V and 2 bases from J, with 14 bases between. The length of the CDR3 is 15 residues. Germline V gene data show CDR1 as MNHEY and CDR2 as SVGAGI.

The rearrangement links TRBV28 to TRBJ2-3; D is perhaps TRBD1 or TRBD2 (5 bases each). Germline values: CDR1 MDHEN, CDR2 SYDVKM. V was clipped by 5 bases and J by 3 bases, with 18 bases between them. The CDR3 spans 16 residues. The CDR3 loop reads CASSPSSLGVTDTQYF. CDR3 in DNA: TGTGCCAGCAGTCCGAGTAGCTTGGGGGTAACAGATACGCAGTATTTT. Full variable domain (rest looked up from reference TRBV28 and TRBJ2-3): DVKVTQSSRYLVKRTGEKVFLECVQDMDHENMFWYRQDPGLGLRLIYFSYDVKMKEKGDIPEGYSVSREKKERFSLILESASTNQTSMYLCASSPSSLGVTDTQYFGPGTRLTVL.

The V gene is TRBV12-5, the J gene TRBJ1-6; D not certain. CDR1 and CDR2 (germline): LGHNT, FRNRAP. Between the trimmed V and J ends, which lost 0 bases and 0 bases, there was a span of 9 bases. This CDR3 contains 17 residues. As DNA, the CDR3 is TGTGCTAGTGGTTTGGTAGTGGCAAGCTCCTATAATTCACCCCTCCACTTT. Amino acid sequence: CASGLVVASSYNSPLHF.

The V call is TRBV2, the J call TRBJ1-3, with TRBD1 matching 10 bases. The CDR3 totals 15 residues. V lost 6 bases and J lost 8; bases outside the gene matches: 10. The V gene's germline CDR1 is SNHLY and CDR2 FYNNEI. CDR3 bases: TGTGCCAGCAGAGCTGGGACAGGGGAAGGGTACACCATATATTTT. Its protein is CASRAGTGEGYTIYF.

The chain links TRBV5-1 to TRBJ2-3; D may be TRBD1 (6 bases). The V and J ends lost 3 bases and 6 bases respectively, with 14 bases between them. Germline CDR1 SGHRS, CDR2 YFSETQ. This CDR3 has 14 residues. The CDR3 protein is CASSSQNRVDTQYF. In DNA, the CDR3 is TGCGCCAGCAGCTCCCAGAACAGGGTGGATACGCAGTATTTT. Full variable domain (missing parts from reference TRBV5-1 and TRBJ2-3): KAGVTQTPRYLIKTRGQQVTLSCSPISGHRSVSWYQQTPGQGLQFLFEYFSETQRNKGNFPGRFSGRQFSNSRSEMNVSTLELGDSALYLCASSSQNRVDTQYFGPGTRLTVL.

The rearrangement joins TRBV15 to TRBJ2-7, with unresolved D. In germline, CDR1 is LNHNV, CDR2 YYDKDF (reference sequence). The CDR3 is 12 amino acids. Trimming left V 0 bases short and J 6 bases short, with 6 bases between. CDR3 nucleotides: TGTGCCACCAGCAGAGAAGGCGTCGAGCAGTACTTC. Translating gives CATSREGVEQYF.

CDR3 protein: CASSVSLAGVDEQYF. CDR3 DNA sequence: TGTGCCAGCAGCGTAAGCCTAGCGGGAGTGGACGAGCAGTACTTC. This chain links TRBV9 with TRBJ2-7, with TRBD2 identical over 10 bases. Germline V gene sequence: CDR1 SGDLS, CDR2 YYNGEE. The CDR3 length is 15 residues. The junction had 6 bases not matched to a gene; V was cut back by 1 base and J by 5 bases.

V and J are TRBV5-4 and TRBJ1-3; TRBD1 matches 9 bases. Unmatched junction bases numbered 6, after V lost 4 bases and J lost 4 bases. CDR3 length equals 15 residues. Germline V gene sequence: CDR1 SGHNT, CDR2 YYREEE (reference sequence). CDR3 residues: CASSPDRGPGNTIYF. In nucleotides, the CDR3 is TGTGCCAGCAGCCCGGACAGGGGCCCAGGAAACACCATATATTTT.

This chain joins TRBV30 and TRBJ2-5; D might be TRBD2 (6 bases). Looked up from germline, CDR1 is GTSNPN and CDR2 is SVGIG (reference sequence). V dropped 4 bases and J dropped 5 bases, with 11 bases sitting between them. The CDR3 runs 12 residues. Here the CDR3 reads CAWTMSGETQYF. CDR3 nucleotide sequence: TGTGCCTGGACGATGAGCGGGGAGACCCAGTACTTC. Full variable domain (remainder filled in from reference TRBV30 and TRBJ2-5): SQTIHQWPATLVQPVGSPLSLECTVEGTSNPNLYWYRQAAGRGLQLLFYSVGIGQISSEVPQNLSASRPQDRQFILSSKKLLLSDSGFYLCAWTMSGETQYFGPGTRLLVL.

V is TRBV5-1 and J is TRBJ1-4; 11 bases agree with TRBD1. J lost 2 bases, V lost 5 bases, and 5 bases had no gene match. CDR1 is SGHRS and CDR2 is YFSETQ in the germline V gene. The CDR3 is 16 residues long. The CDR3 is CASSYGQGATNEKLFF. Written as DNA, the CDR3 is TGCGCCAGCAGTTACGGACAGGGGGCCACTAATGAAAAACTGTTTTTT.

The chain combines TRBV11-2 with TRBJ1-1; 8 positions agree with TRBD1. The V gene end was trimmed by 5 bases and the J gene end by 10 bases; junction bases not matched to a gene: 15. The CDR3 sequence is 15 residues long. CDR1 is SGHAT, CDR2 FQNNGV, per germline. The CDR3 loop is CASSARDRKSGIAFF. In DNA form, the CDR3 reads TGTGCCAGCAGCGCCCGGGACAGGAAGAGCGGGATAGCTTTCTTT.

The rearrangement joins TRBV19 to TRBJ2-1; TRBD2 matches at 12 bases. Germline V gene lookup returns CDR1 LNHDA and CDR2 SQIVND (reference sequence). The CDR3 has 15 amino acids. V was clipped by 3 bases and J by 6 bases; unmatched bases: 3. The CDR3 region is CASSILAGGPNEQFF. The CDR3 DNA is TGTGCCAGTAGTATCCTAGCGGGGGGGCCCAATGAGCAGTTCTTC.

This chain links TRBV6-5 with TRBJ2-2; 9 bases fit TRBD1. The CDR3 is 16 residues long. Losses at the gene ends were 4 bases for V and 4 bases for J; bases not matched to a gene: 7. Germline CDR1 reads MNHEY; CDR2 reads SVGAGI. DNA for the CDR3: TGTGCCAGCAGTTCCCCCTTGACAGGGGGCACCGGGGAGCTGTTTTTT. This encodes CASSSPLTGGTGELFF.